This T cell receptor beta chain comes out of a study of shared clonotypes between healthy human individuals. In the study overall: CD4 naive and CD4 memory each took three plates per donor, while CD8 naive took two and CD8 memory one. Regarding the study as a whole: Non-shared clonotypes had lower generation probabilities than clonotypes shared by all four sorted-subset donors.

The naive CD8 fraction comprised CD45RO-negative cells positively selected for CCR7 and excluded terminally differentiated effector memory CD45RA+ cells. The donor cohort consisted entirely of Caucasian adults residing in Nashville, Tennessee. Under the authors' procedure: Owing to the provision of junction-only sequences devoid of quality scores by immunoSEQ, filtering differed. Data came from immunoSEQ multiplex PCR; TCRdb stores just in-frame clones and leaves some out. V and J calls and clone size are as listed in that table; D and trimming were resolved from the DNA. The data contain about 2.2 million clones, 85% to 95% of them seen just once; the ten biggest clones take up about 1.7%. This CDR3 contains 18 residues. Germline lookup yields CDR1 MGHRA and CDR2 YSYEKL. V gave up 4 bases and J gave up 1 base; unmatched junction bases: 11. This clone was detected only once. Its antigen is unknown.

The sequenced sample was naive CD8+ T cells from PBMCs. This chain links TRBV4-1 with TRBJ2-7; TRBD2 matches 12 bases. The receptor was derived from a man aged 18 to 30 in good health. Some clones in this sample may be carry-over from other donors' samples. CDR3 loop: CASSPRTSGALRSYEQYF. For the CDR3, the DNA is TGCGCCAGCAGCCCTCGGACTAGCGGGGCCCTACGGTCCTACGAGCAGTACTTC.